The T cell receptor beta chain under discussion was sequenced for a study of T cell responses to AZD1222 COVID-19 vaccine. Study conclusions and caveats: Increases in Spike-specific TCR breadth and depth were seen after two AZD1222 doses. Regions 160-218 and 743-854 dominated among vaccine-associated CD4 TCRs spanning spike. Samples come after the peak T cell response, not at day 14.

CDR3 length: 16 residues. CDR1 and CDR2 from the germline V gene are SGHRS and YFSETQ. The repertoire was sequenced with immunoSEQ multiplex PCR; TCRdb's copy has only in-frame clones and lacks some. The sample yields about 99,000 clones, nearly 90% seen once. About this clone itself: Antigen: not known. Relative to the germline gene, one junction end is altered; a read error may explain this.

This sequence originates from an adult in good health. The genes are TRBV5-1 and TRBJ1-5; tentatively, D is TRBD1 (6 bases). The input for sequencing was peripheral blood, taken on day 0 of AZD1222 vaccination. DNA for the CDR3: TGTGCCAGCAGCTTGAACGCTGGGGGGGCGGACCAGCCCCAGCATTTT. This encodes CASSLNAGGADQPQHF.